A single sample is the source of the 6 T cell receptor beta chains below, sequenced in a study of T cell responses to AZD1222 COVID-19 vaccine. Measured with immunoSEQ multiplex PCR; TCRdb has only the in-frame clones, and not every one. The table shows around 140,000 clones, with 70% to 90% occurring only once. The specimen comprised peripheral blood, sampled 28 days after the second dose of the MenACWY control vaccine. The receptors derive from an adult who received the MenACWY meningococcal vaccine as a control.

The V and J genes are TRBV29-1 and TRBJ1-5, with 8 nucleotides matching TRBD1. J was trimmed by 6 bases and V by 4 bases; bases with no gene match: 11. The CDR3 length is 15 residues. Germline V CDR1 and CDR2: SQVTM, ANQGSEA. CDR3 residues: CSVGEGQGAFQPQHF. CDR3 in DNA: TGCAGCGTTGGGGAGGGGCAGGGGGCTTTTCAGCCCCAGCATTTT.

The rearrangement joins TRBV5-4 to TRBJ1-1; weak D call: TRBD1 (5 bases). V gave up 5 bases and J gave up 1 base, with 12 bases separating them. The CDR3 spans 14 residues. Germline assignment: CDR1 SGHNT and CDR2 YYREEE (reference sequence). The CDR3, as DNA: TGTGCCAGCAGGCAGGCGGGGGAGAACACTGAAGCTTTCTTT. This gives the protein CASRQAGENTEAFF.

The table lists this clone with a count of one. This chain uses TRBV5-1 with TRBJ2-1; weak D call: TRBD2 (5 bases). The CDR3 is made up of 15 amino acids. Germline V CDR1 and CDR2: SGHRS, YFSETQ. The germline V and J ends were trimmed by 1 base and 3 bases, with 11 bases remaining between them. The CDR3 DNA reads as TGCGCCAGCAGCTTGAAGACGGGGAGCTACAATGAGCAGTTCTTC. It yields the protein CASSLKTGSYNEQFF.

This clone was seen once. The chain recombines TRBV7-6 with TRBJ2-3; no firm D call. The CDR3 has 13 residues. V was trimmed by 7 bases and J by 1 base, leaving 9 bases between them. Germline CDR1 SGHVS, CDR2 FNYEAQ. The CDR3 spells CASKGSGTDTQYF. DNA for the CDR3: TGTGCCAGCAAGGGATCGGGCACAGATACGCAGTATTTT. Full variable domain (remainder filled in from reference TRBV7-6 and TRBJ2-3): GAGVSQSPRYKVTKRGQDVALRCDPISGHVSLYWYRQALGQGPEFLTYFNYEAQQDKSGLPNDRFSAERPEGSISTLTIQRTEQRDSAMYRCASKGSGTDTQYFGPGTRLTVL.

A few counts support this clone. J is TRBJ1-1 and V is TRBV3-1 (or the pseudogene TRBV3-2); D gene uncertain. V lost 2 bases to trimming and J lost 11 bases, with 9 bases between them. The CDR3 spans 11 residues. CDR1 and CDR2 (germline): LGHDT, YNNKEL (reference sequence). The CDR3 sequence: CASSQQALAFF. The CDR3 DNA is TGTGCCAGCAGCCAACAGGCTCTGGCTTTCTTT.

The J gene is TRBJ2-3, the V gene TRBV5-1; 8 bases are shared with TRBD2. J was trimmed by 5 bases and V by 4 bases; bases with no gene match: 3. In germline, CDR1 is SGHRS, CDR2 YFSETQ. CDR3 size: 13 residues. As DNA, the CDR3 is TGCGCCAGCAGCCGGGGGGGAGGAGATACGCAGTATTTT. It codes for CASSRGGGDTQYF.